This paragraph covers one T cell receptor beta chain sequence. This clone appeared a single time. Its antigen target is currently unknown. Per-base qualities were not stored, and no clone one base away is much larger. This specimen comes from a study of T cell responses to AZD1222 COVID-19 vaccine (dated by TCRdb to the early 2020s). The study in broad terms: Because spike-specific TCR depth and breadth did not differ between the two schedules, AZD1222 recipients who got a second dose at roughly 4 weeks were pooled with those who got a second dose at roughly 12 weeks. Trial participants were enrolled into age subgroups of 18-55, 56-69 and 70-plus years, which contained around 150, 29 and 61 TCR-sequenced participants, respectively. A total of around 240 trial participants underwent TCR sequencing, of whom about 200 had received two doses of AZD1222 and around 26 had received two doses of the MenACWY control vaccine.

V gives up 6 bases and J gives up 0 bases, and the segment between their germline ends measures 12 bases. The CDR3 contains 15 residues, cysteine and phenylalanine counted. The sequence is cut down to CDR3 DNA, 45 bases in frame from base 1. CDR1 and CDR2 (ENHRY, SYGVKD) derive from the germline V gene. Summary of the overall study and its limitations: Most participants were white British and females outnumbered males, and the authors suggested that clonal diversity may have been underestimated. In the small 56-69-year group, the increase in depth fell short of significance, most likely because of low power. Spike-specific TCR breadth and depth rose significantly after two AZD1222 doses compared with day 0 and with MenACWY recipients. CD4 TCRs associated with the vaccine covered the entire spike protein, and the dominant responses were in regions 160-218 and 743-854. Conclusions about previously exposed vaccinees were limited because only six AZD1222 recipients were SARS-CoV-2 seropositive at baseline. Reportedly, close to half of the unique spike-specific TCRs recognized epitopes lying outside the regions that are mutated in the B.1.351 and B.1.1.7 variants. Because no day 14 peak-response samples were available, repertoires were characterized only after the peak T cell response.

The CDR3 regions of human TCRbeta chains were analyzed by immunosequencing. As for the authors' bioinformatics: TCRs in the repertoires were compared against a reference library of SARS-CoV-2-specific TCRs that had been generated with the MIRA antigen-specificity platform. Breadth was defined as the fraction of unique TCRs that were SARS-CoV-2-associated. Depth was defined as the fraction of total T cells that were SARS-CoV-2-associated. Each spike-specific TCR was assigned to its reactive spike region and to a CD4 or CD8 class using the MIRA data. Log10-transformed breadth and depth values were compared by one-way ANOVA with Sidak's multiple comparisons tests. Held by TCRdb, this immuneACCESS table contains in-frame sequences only and omits some clones. Under half of the omission traces to an unresolved V gene where checked; the cause of the rest is unknown. The DNA was the basis for D and trimming; V, J and clone size are from that table. This sample holds about 180,000 clones; 85% to 90% were observed only once. The top ten clones comprise roughly 1.7% of the sample.

The sample's time point label, in plain terms: baseline before first vaccination. Vaccinee samples were obtained from the UK trials COV001 and COV002, which included a single-blind randomized controlled phase 2/3 trial of AZD1222 (ChAdOx1 nCoV-19) in healthy adults. For TCRbeta chain sequencing, PBMC samples from trial participants were taken at day 0 and at day 28 after the second dose. Sequenced material: peripheral blood, taken on day 0 of AZD1222 vaccination. The chain employs TRBV10-3 and TRBJ1-5; the D segment could be TRBD1, given 5 matching bases. The receptor comes from an adult in good health. The base sequence is TGTGCCATCAGCCGGGACGACAATAGCAATCAGCCCCAGCATTTT. Translated, this is CAISRDDNSNQPQHF.